This TCR beta chain was retrieved from a study of blood T cell repertoires in COVID-19. Germline V gene lookup returns CDR1 SGHTA and CDR2 FQGTGA. Trimming took 5 bases from V and 7 from J; bases not matched to a gene: 7. CDR3 length equals 15 residues. Under the authors' procedure: Amplification of reference gene primers was used by the study to estimate nucleated cell counts. The data were produced by immunoSEQ multiplex PCR, yet TCRdb's version contains in-frame clones alone and is incomplete. The V and J calls and clone size were taken over from that table, and D and trimming were inferred from the DNA. The sample includes around 130,000 clones, roughly 90% of them seen just once.

This receptor was taken from a man between 65 and 80 years old with active COVID-19. The genes are TRBV7-3 and TRBJ2-1, with TRBD1 identical over 11 bases. Sequencing was carried out using peripheral blood. CDR3 region: CASSLGQGGTNEQFF. The CDR3 region has the DNA TGTGCCAGCAGCCTGGGACAGGGGGGAACAAATGAGCAGTTCTTC.